The rows below give T cell receptor beta chains drawn from one sample of a study of cytomegalovirus exposure and HLA in healthy donors. TCRdb's copy holds only in-frame clones and misses some; the assay was immunoSEQ multiplex PCR. Altogether 150,000 or so clones are present, over 70% being singletons, with the ten largest covering around 3.1%. The source material was PBMCs. The source is a woman in her forties or fifties in good health and CMV-seropositive. CDR3s include the opening cysteine and the closing phenylalanine or tryptophan. The D gene is left open where the match is weak. Only some rows state a clone size, as once, few, many or a class for expanded clones.

cdr3_length	clone_size	j_call	v_call	d_call	cdr3_nt	cdr3_aa
14	NA	TRBJ1-3	TRBV5-1	NA	TGCGCCAGCAAGGACACGAGCTCTGGAAACACCATATATTTT	CASKDTSSGNTIYF
17	NA	TRBJ2-7	TRBV5-6	TRBD1	TGTGCCAGCAGCCCGACCGGGACAGGGAGGATAGTGAACGAGCAGTACTTC	CASSPTGTGRIVNEQYF
17	NA	TRBJ1-2	TRBV7-2	TRBD1	TGTGCCAGCAGCTTAGGGAGGGTGGGACAGGGGGCGGTTGGCTACACCTTC	CASSLGRVGQGAVGYTF
16	NA	TRBJ2-5	TRBV9	TRBD2	TGTGCCAGCAGCGTCGGGCCGGCGGGGGGATTGGGGACCCAGTACTTC	CASSVGPAGGLGTQYF
15	NA	TRBJ1-5	TRBV28	TRBD1	TGTGCCAGCAGTGTGGACAGGGGCATCGGACAGCCCCAGCATTTT	CASSVDRGIGQPQHF
16	NA	TRBJ1-2	TRBV27	TRBD1	TGTGCCAGCAGCTCTATCTTACAGGGGGCCGACTATGGCTACACCTTC	CASSSILQGADYGYTF
12	NA	TRBJ1-2	TRBV27	NA	TGTGCCTCCAAGGGAGGAACATATAGCTACACCTTC	CASKGGTYSYTF
14	NA	TRBJ2-7	TRBV5-4	TRBD1	TGTGCCAGCAGCTTGGAACAGGGGGAATCCGAGCAGTACTTC	CASSLEQGESEQYF
15	NA	TRBJ1-3	TRBV18	TRBD1	TGTGCCAGCTCGCAGGGACAGACCTCTGGAAACACCATATATTTT	CASSQGQTSGNTIYF
15	NA	TRBJ1-1	TRBV28	NA	TGTGCCAGCAGTTCCCCCGGACAGATTCACACTGAAGCTTTCTTT	CASSSPGQIHTEAFF
16	NA	TRBJ2-5	TRBV30	TRBD2	TGTGCCTGGGCGAATATTGGTAGCGGGGGGGCGGAGACCCAGTACTTC	CAWANIGSGGAETQYF
14	NA	TRBJ1-4	TRBV6-1	TRBD1	TGTGCCAGCAGTGAACAGGGGGCGGTTGAAAAACTGTTTTTT	CASSEQGAVEKLFF
18	NA	TRBJ2-3	TRBV7-9	TRBD2	TGTGCCAGCAGCTCCCTGGCTGGGACTAGCGGTAGCACAGATACGCAGTATTTT	CASSSLAGTSGSTDTQYF
15	few	TRBJ2-5	TRBV27	TRBD1	TGTGCCAGCCCCTCAGGGGACAGGGAGAAAGAGACCCAGTACTTC	CASPSGDREKETQYF
13	NA	TRBJ2-5	TRBV2	NA	TGTGCCAGCAGTGGTGACACTCAAGAGACCCAGTACTTC	CASSGDTQETQYF
13	NA	TRBJ1-1	TRBV30	NA	TGTGCCTGGAGTTGGGGAGGGGACACTGAAGCTTTCTTT	CAWSWGGDTEAFF
15	NA	TRBJ1-1	TRBV6-6	NA	TGTGCCAGTCCGAGCGGGCACTTAATGAACACTGAAGCTTTCTTT	CASPSGHLMNTEAFF
14	NA	TRBJ2-1	TRBV5-4	TRBD2	TGTGCCAGCAGCTCACCGGGGGGCTACAATGAGCAGTTCTTC	CASSSPGGYNEQFF
15	NA	TRBJ2-3	TRBV5-8	TRBD1	TGTGCCAGCAGCTTGTCGACAGGGTTCGCAGATACGCAGTATTTT	CASSLSTGFADTQYF